This T cell receptor (beta chain) is drawn from a study of metastatic and nonmetastatic thyroid tumors. The overall study: The comparison covered peripheral blood and tumor or nodule tissue in malignant and benign thyroid patients.

How the authors handled the data: The study's classifier, a distant-metastasis tool for papillary thyroid cancer, was built using CDR3 differences across clinicopathological groups. TCRdb re-analyzed the PCR reads through MiXCR. TCRdb's processing, not the authors', yielded these V and J calls. The sample lists about 48,000 clones, less than 25% occurring once. Patients were all untreated before their thyroid surgery. The count of this clone is one. Its antigen is currently unknown. Study-level findings and limits: TCR beta diversity was reportedly significantly higher in malignant thyroid tumors than benign nodules, in blood and tumor.

This CDR3 contains 14 residues. V dropped 0 bases and J dropped 1; count of bases not matched to a gene: 2. Per the germline V gene, CDR1 is DFQATT and CDR2 is SNEGSKA (reference sequence). Input material: blood. The chain couples TRBV20-1 to TRBJ2-5, with 7 bases identical to TRBD2. This TCR was recovered from a male donor with papillary thyroid cancer or a benign thyroid nodule (not recorded which). Some clones in this sample may be carry-over from other donors' samples. As DNA, the CDR3 is TGCAGTGCTAGAGATAGCGGGCGCCAAGAGACCCAGTACTTC. Protein sequence: CSARDSGRQETQYF.